The following is a TCR beta chain sequence with its context. Its antigen remains unidentified. The data derive from a study of T cell responses to AZD1222 COVID-19 vaccine. Turning to the study itself: Second doses at about 4 or about 12 weeks were pooled.

Germline V lookup: CDR1 MNHNS, CDR2 SASEGT. The CDR3 contains 15 residues. The trim removed 2 bases at V and 5 bases at J, leaving 5 bases unmatched. The table came from immunoSEQ multiplex PCR; TCRdb's copy has only in-frame clones and leaves some out. The data show 150,000 or so clones, with roughly 92% seen just once and 5% held by the top ten. Study observations and caveats: CD4 TCRs covered the whole spike, strongest at regions 160-218 and 743-854. Spike-specific TCR breadth and depth both grew after two AZD1222 doses.

The chain has TRBV6-1 and TRBJ2-1, with 8 bases fitting TRBD1. The receptor was derived from an adult in good health. The material sequenced was peripheral blood, taken on day 0 of AZD1222 vaccination. CDR3 coding DNA: TGTGCCAGCAGTGAAACGACAGGGGCCCACAATGAGCAGTTCTTC. Translating gives CASSETTGAHNEQFF.